The 25 T cell receptor beta chains in this list originate from one sample, sequenced in a study of T cell repertoires in ileal Crohn's disease. TCRdb keeps only in-frame clones here, not all; method: immunoSEQ multiplex PCR. Of 4,500 to 5,500 clones in the sample, approximately 73% are singletons; the top ten hold about 20%. Sequenced input: ileal tissue. These receptors all come from an adult with Crohn's disease.

This clone showed up just once. This chain joins TRBV28 and TRBJ2-7; the D gene is possibly TRBD2 (6 bases). With 3 bases removed from V and 0 bases from J, the gap between germline ends came to 15 bases. The CDR3 has 16 amino acids. Germline CDR1 reads MDHEN; CDR2 reads SYDVKM. The CDR3 DNA sequence: TGTGCCAGCAGTTTTTATGGCCGGGGGTCCTCCTACGAGCAGTACTTC. Protein sequence: CASSFYGRGSSYEQYF.

The rearrangement uses TRBV5-1 and TRBJ2-4, with D uncertain. The CDR3 is made up of 15 amino acids. Looked up from germline, CDR1 is SGHRS and CDR2 is YFSETQ. V lost 4 bases and J 3 bases, leaving 14 bases between the germline ends. CDR3 in DNA: TGCGCCAGCAGCCCCGGAGATCCCCTCAAAAACATTCAGTACTTC. Its protein is CASSPGDPLKNIQYF.

The chain has TRBV5-6 and TRBJ1-5; 9 bases line up with TRBD1. Germline loops: CDR1 SGHDT, CDR2 YYEEEE. J gave up 4 bases and V 4 bases, and 3 bases lay outside the gene matches. The CDR3 spans 14 residues. The CDR3 reads CASSDGTGNQPQHF. In DNA form, the CDR3 reads TGTGCCAGCAGCGATGGGACAGGGAATCAGCCCCAGCATTTT.

V is TRBV11-2 and J is TRBJ2-7; TRBD2 is a possible D gene (7 bases). Per the germline V gene, CDR1 is SGHAT and CDR2 is FQNNGV. Trimming shortened V by 0 bases and J by 3 bases, and 12 bases separated the two germline ends. CDR3 length: 15 amino acids. The CDR3 DNA follows: TGTGCCAGCAGCTTAGAGGGAGGGGGTGGCTACGAGCAGTACTTC. Its translation is CASSLEGGGGYEQYF. The full variable domain, completed using reference TRBV11-2 and TRBJ2-7, is EAGVAQSPRYKIIEKRQSVAFWCNPISGHATLYWYQQILGQGPKLLIQFQNNGVVDDSQLPKDRFSAERLKGVDSTLKIQPAKLEDSAVYLCASSLEGGGGYEQYFGPGTRLTVT.

The chain has TRBV10-3 and TRBJ2-5; a weak D match, TRBD2 (6 bases). The CDR3 loop spans 13 amino acids. Germline V CDR1 and CDR2: ENHRY, SYGVKD. The germline V and J ends were trimmed by 4 bases and 3 bases, with 9 bases remaining between them. The CDR3 spells CAISAGLKETQYF. The CDR3 region has the DNA TGTGCCATCAGTGCAGGACTAAAAGAGACCCAGTACTTC.

The CDR3 reads CASSAGGSVETQYF. The CDR3 DNA reads as TGTGCCAGCAGCGCGGGGGGGAGCGTGGAGACCCAGTACTTC. V is TRBV9 and J is TRBJ2-5, with TRBD2 matching over 8 bases. After removal of 3 bases from V and 5 bases from J, the junction contained 6 bases not matched to a gene. Germline CDR1 reads SGDLS; CDR2 reads YYNGEE. CDR3 length: 14 residues.

The V call is TRBV2, the J call TRBJ1-2; D possibly corresponds to TRBD1 (6 bases). CDR1 and CDR2 from the germline V gene are SNHLY and FYNNEI. V lost 8 bases to trimming and J lost 6 bases, with 13 bases between them. This CDR3 spans 12 amino acids. The CDR3 sequence: CASVQGFDGYTF. For the CDR3, the DNA is TGTGCCAGCGTACAGGGATTTGATGGCTACACCTTC.

As to this clone: A much larger clone differs from this one at a single base, so this may be a read error. This chain links TRBV10-3 with TRBJ2-7, with D perhaps matching TRBD1 (5 bases). CDR3 length: 13 residues. Germline loops: CDR1 ENHRY, CDR2 SYGVKD. The CDR3 sequence is CASSDDSPYEQYF. As DNA, the CDR3 is TGTGCCAGCAGTGATGACAGCCCCTACGAGCAGTACTTC.

V and J are TRBV29-1 and TRBJ2-7; 8 positions match TRBD1. Looked up from germline, CDR1 is SQVTM and CDR2 is ANQGSEA. V lost 1 base, J lost 1 base, and 9 bases stayed unmatched. CDR3 size: 16 residues. The CDR3 loop reads CSVEGGSGTGSYEQYF. The DNA of the CDR3 is TGCAGCGTTGAAGGTGGGTCCGGGACAGGATCCTACGAGCAGTACTTC.

This clone was observed a few times. This sequence joins TRBV30 and TRBJ1-3; a possible D gene is TRBD1 (5 bases). Germline V gene lookup returns CDR1 GTSNPN and CDR2 SVGIG (reference sequence). V shed 3 bases and J shed 0 bases, with 9 bases lying between them. This CDR3 spans 14 amino acids. This CDR3 is CAWSRQGSGNTIYF. The CDR3, as DNA: TGTGCCTGGAGCCGGCAGGGCTCTGGAAACACCATATATTTT.

V is TRBV4-2 and J is TRBJ2-2, with 10 nucleotides matching TRBD2. Germline CDR1 LGHNA, CDR2 YNFKEQ. Trimming took 1 base from V and 2 from J; bases not matched to a gene: 1. There are 16 residues in the CDR3. CDR3 DNA: TGTGCCAGCAGCCAAGGGACTAGCGGTAACACCGGGGAGCTGTTTTTT. Its protein is CASSQGTSGNTGELFF.

This clone has only a few counts. The chain employs TRBV6-5 and TRBJ2-1; 11 bases agree with TRBD2. The V gene end was trimmed by 4 bases and the J gene end by 4 bases; junction bases not matched to a gene: 3. The CDR3 is 15 residues long. Germline V gene data show CDR1 as MNHEY and CDR2 as SVGAGI. The CDR3 spells CASSSVAGGYNEQFF. In DNA form, the CDR3 reads TGTGCCAGCAGTTCGGTAGCGGGAGGGTACAATGAGCAGTTCTTC.

This clone has only a few counts. The chain joins TRBV10-3 to TRBJ2-7, with D uncertain. The V and J ends lost 3 bases and 0 bases respectively, with 12 bases between them. The CDR3 is made up of 15 amino acids. The germline V gene encodes CDR1 ENHRY and CDR2 SYGVKD. This chain's CDR3 is CAISDLLIGSYEQYF. CDR3 sequence (DNA): TGTGCCATCAGTGATTTACTTATTGGCTCCTACGAGCAGTACTTC.

The chain is built from TRBV19 and TRBJ1-2, with TRBD1 as a possible D gene (5 bases). This CDR3 spans 17 amino acids. Germline loops: CDR1 LNHDA, CDR2 SQIVND (reference sequence). Trimming shortened V by 5 bases and J by 3 bases, and 22 bases separated the two germline ends. The CDR3 here is CASSPYLSGAGDYGYTF. The CDR3 DNA sequence: TGTGCCAGTAGTCCTTACCTCAGCGGGGCGGGTGACTATGGCTACACCTTC. The whole variable domain, filled in from reference TRBV19 and TRBJ1-2, reads DGGITQSPKYLFRKEGQNVTLSCEQNLNHDAMYWYRQDPGQGLRLIYYSQIVNDFQKGDIAEGYSVSREKKESFPLTVTSAQKNPTAFYLCASSPYLSGAGDYGYTFGSGTRLTVV.

The J gene is TRBJ2-4, the V gene TRBV19, with 10 nucleotides matching TRBD2. The V gene end was trimmed by 5 bases and the J gene end by 0 bases; junction bases not matched to a gene: 13. Germline V gene lookup returns CDR1 LNHDA and CDR2 SQIVND (reference sequence). This CDR3 is 19 amino acids long. The CDR3 protein is CASSAAGAGGTLAKNIQYF. The CDR3 DNA is TGTGCCAGTAGTGCCGCCGGAGCGGGAGGGACCTTAGCCAAAAACATTCAGTACTTC.

This sequence joins TRBV30 and TRBJ2-7; TRBD1 aligns across 8 bases. The CDR3 has 14 amino acids. Germline trimming cut 7 bases from V and 8 bases from J; bases unmatched to any gene: 16. Germline values: CDR1 GTSNPN, CDR2 SVGIG (reference sequence). CDR3 coding DNA: TGTGCCTCCACAGGGGGAGCTGGGGCGAGCAAGCAGTACTTC. It specifies CASTGGAGASKQYF. The full variable domain, rest sourced from reference TRBV30 and TRBJ2-7, is SQTIHQWPATLVQPVGSPLSLECTVEGTSNPNLYWYRQAAGRGLQLLFYSVGIGQISSEVPQNLSASRPQDRQFILSSKKLLLSDSGFYLCASTGGAGASKQYFGPGTRLTVT.

This clone is categorized as large (0.1 to 1%). The chain is built from TRBV12-2 and TRBJ1-5; the table's D gene call, TRBD1, was not cross checked with the DNA. TRBV12-2 is a pseudogene locus. CDR3 size: 15 residues. The CDR3 DNA reads TGTGCAAGTCGCTTAGCCCCGGACAGCTGCCGTCCCCAGCATTTT. The encoded protein is CASRLAPDSCRPQHF.

The table lists this clone with a few counts. The rearrangement links TRBV6-1 to TRBJ1-3; a possible D gene is TRBD1 (5 bases). Trimming removed 8 bases at V and 0 bases at J, with 8 bases between. The CDR3 covers 13 residues. Germline V gene lookup returns CDR1 MNHNS and CDR2 SASEGT. CDR3 sequence (DNA): TGTGCCAGCCCAGACAGCTCTGGAAACACCATATATTTT. Its protein is CASPDSSGNTIYF.

The chain joins TRBV7-9 to TRBJ2-2; the match to TRBD2 covers 11 bases. Germline V gene lookup returns CDR1 SEHNR and CDR2 FQNEAQ (reference sequence). The CDR3 extends over 16 amino acids. After removal of 3 bases from V and 3 bases from J, the junction contained 3 bases not matched to a gene. DNA of the CDR3: TGTGCCAGCAGCTTTAGACTAGCGGGATACACCGGGGAGCTGTTTTTT. This encodes CASSFRLAGYTGELFF. Together with reference TRBV7-9 and TRBJ2-2, the CDR3 gives the full variable domain: DTGVSQNPRHKITKRGQNVTFRCDPISEHNRLYWYRQTLGQGPEFLTYFQNEAQLEKSRLLSDRFSAERPKGSFSTLEIQRTEQGDSAMYLCASSFRLAGYTGELFFGEGSRLTVL.

In this sample, this clone turned up once. The chain is built from TRBV27 and TRBJ2-5; D is unresolved. The end of the DNA aligns better with TRBJ2-7, so the J call may be wrong. Germline V lookup: CDR1 MNHEY, CDR2 SMNVEV (reference sequence). The CDR3 loop spans 15 amino acids. CDR3 sequence (DNA): TGTGCCAGCAAGACGGCAGGATCTACGGTCCACGAGCAGTACTTC. Translated: CASKTAGSTVHEQYF.

This sequence joins TRBV7-2 and TRBJ1-2; weak D call: TRBD1 (6 bases). Between the trimmed V and J ends, which lost 4 bases and 5 bases, there was a span of 14 bases. CDR3 length equals 14 residues. CDR1 and CDR2 from the germline V gene are SGHTA and FQGNSA. Written as DNA, the CDR3 is TGTGCCAGCAGCTCATCCAGGGGTCAATATGGCTACACCTTC. Translated, it gives CASSSSRGQYGYTF.

V is TRBV2 and J is TRBJ2-1, with TRBD1 matching over 7 bases. The CDR3 loop spans 13 amino acids. CDR1 and CDR2 (germline): SNHLY, FYNNEI. The J segment lost 3 bases and the V segment lost 5 bases, leaving 1 base of the junction unmatched. The CDR3, as DNA: TGTGCCAGCAGTCGACAGGGCTACAATGAGCAGTTCTTC. Amino acids: CASSRQGYNEQFF.

The chain has TRBV5-1 and TRBJ1-1; D unresolved. V shed 4 bases and J shed 3 bases, with 13 bases lying between them. The CDR3 length is 14 residues. Per the germline V gene, CDR1 is SGHRS and CDR2 is YFSETQ. The DNA of the CDR3 is TGCGCCAGCAGCCCGACAAGCGGGTACACTGAAGCTTTCTTT. Residues: CASSPTSGYTEAFF.

The chain carries TRBV28 and TRBJ2-7; 9 nucleotides line up with TRBD1. Trimming removed 9 bases from V and 3 bases from J; junction bases left unmatched: 3. Looked up from germline, CDR1 is MDHEN and CDR2 is SYDVKM. This CDR3 comprises 12 residues. CDR3 coding DNA: TGTGCCAGTAGGACAGGGGACTACGAGCAGTACTTC. Its protein is CASRTGDYEQYF.

V and J are TRBV7-8 and TRBJ2-1; D possibly corresponds to TRBD2 (7 bases). This CDR3 has 15 amino acids. The germline CDR1 and CDR2 sequences are SGHVS and FQNEAQ. Trimming cost V 1 base and J 8 bases, with 15 bases left between them. CDR3 sequence: CASSLGQGRGDEQFF. CDR3 bases: TGTGCCAGCAGCTTAGGGCAGGGGAGGGGAGATGAGCAGTTCTTC.